Below are 7 T cell receptor beta chains sequenced from a single sample in a study of cytomegalovirus exposure and HLA in healthy donors. Both 60 Vbeta primers and 13 Jbeta primers went into the PCR. The data were produced by immunoSEQ multiplex PCR, yet TCRdb's version contains in-frame clones alone and is incomplete. The data hold 150,000 or so clones, with around 80% observed a single time. Material for sequencing was PBMCs. Receptor source: a woman in her thirties or forties in good health and CMV-seropositive.

The V gene is TRBV5-6, the J gene TRBJ1-1; no reliable D call. This CDR3 has 14 amino acids. V was pared by 3 bases and J by 4 bases, with 13 bases between. Per germline, CDR1 SGHDT and CDR2 YYEEEE. The chain's CDR3 is CASSSLRGLTEAFF. CDR3 DNA sequence: TGTGCCAGCAGCTCCCTTAGAGGCCTCACTGAAGCTTTCTTT. Full variable domain (missing parts from reference TRBV5-6 and TRBJ1-1): DAGVTQSPTHLIKTRGQQVTLRCSPKSGHDTVSWYQQALGQGPQFIFQYYEEEERQRGNFPDRFSGHQFPNYSSELNVNALLLGDSALYLCASSSLRGLTEAFFGQGTRLTVV.

V usage is TRBV5-6 and J usage is TRBJ2-1; 11 nucleotides agree with TRBD2. CDR3 length equals 16 residues. CDR1 is SGHDT and CDR2 is YYEEEE in the germline V gene. V lost 4 bases and J lost 0; bases outside the gene matches: 3. CDR3 in amino acids: CASSAGLAGSYNEQFF. The CDR3 coding sequence is TGTGCCAGCAGCGCTGGACTAGCGGGCTCCTACAATGAGCAGTTCTTC.

The chain is built from TRBV28 and TRBJ2-7; D gene unclear. Looked up from germline, CDR1 is MDHEN and CDR2 is SYDVKM. This CDR3 is 14 amino acids long. Trimming stripped 3 bases from V and 2 bases from J, with 11 bases between. CDR3 coding DNA: TGTGCCAGCAGTTTGGTCAGGTCCACCTACGAGCAGTACTTC. Amino acids: CASSLVRSTYEQYF.

The chain employs TRBV7-2 and TRBJ2-1, with D maybe TRBD2 (5 bases). Germline V gene sequence: CDR1 SGHTA, CDR2 FQGNSA. V lost 5 bases and J 7 bases, leaving 18 bases between the germline ends. The CDR3 length is 15 residues. The CDR3 loop reads CASSEEVMEANEQFF. In DNA, the CDR3 is TGTGCCAGCAGCGAGGAGGTAATGGAGGCTAATGAGCAGTTCTTC.

The chain has TRBV28 and TRBJ2-7; 13 bases agree with TRBD2. The CDR3 covers 18 residues. Losses at the gene ends were 1 base for V and 6 bases for J; bases not matched to a gene: 12. Germline CDR1 MDHEN, CDR2 SYDVKM. CDR3 protein: CASSLLAAGTSGAGEQYF. In nucleotides, the CDR3 is TGTGCCAGCAGTTTATTGGCGGCCGGGACTAGCGGGGCTGGCGAGCAGTACTTC.

This rearrangement joins TRBV7-9 to TRBJ1-2, with D unresolved. Germline V gene lookup returns CDR1 SEHNR and CDR2 FQNEAQ (reference sequence). V was shortened by 3 bases and J by 5 bases, with 10 bases between the two germline ends. CDR3 length equals 13 residues. This chain's CDR3 is CASSLDGRYGYTF. For the CDR3, the DNA is TGTGCCAGCAGCTTGGATGGGAGATATGGCTACACCTTC.

V is TRBV7-9 and J is TRBJ1-2, with TRBD1 identical over 7 bases. V lost 3 bases, J lost 2 bases, and 15 bases stayed unmatched. CDR1 is SEHNR, CDR2 FQNEAQ, per germline (reference sequence). The CDR3 covers 18 residues. The CDR3 sequence is CASSFPDRARIENYGYTF. The CDR3 DNA is TGTGCCAGCAGCTTCCCAGACAGGGCTCGAATAGAAAACTATGGCTACACCTTC.